A single T cell receptor (beta chain) is shown here with its context. This clonotype was found many times. Its target antigen remains unknown. No base qualities exist here, and no much larger clone lies one base off it. These data are taken from a study of early T cells in non-severe SARS-CoV-2 infection (dated by TCRdb to the early 2020s). For context, the study as a whole: Because TCR sequencing relied on bulk RNA taken from unsorted whole blood, pairing of alpha and beta chains was not possible. Results and caveats for the whole study, not just this receptor: VDJdb matching was skewed toward anti-spike CD8 responses and likely underestimated virus-specific expansions, missing private and CD4 specificities.

The method was 5' RACE. The reads were generated on a NextSeq 500. The TCR library protocol attached unique molecular identifiers to individual cDNA molecules to correct for sequencing error and PCR bias. Sequencing covered both TCR alpha and beta chains, and within each sample the abundances of alpha and beta sequences were tightly co-correlated. Per the authors' processing: Decombinator V4 was used to annotate TCR sequences for V gene, J gene and CDR3. TCRs were defined as expanded if a significant change between any two time points was detected under a Poisson model with p below 0.0001. TCR abundances were normalised to the total number of TCRs sequenced per sample and expressed as counts per million. MAIT TCRs were defined by TRAV1-2 paired with TRAJ12, TRAJ20 or TRAJ33, and iNKT TCRs by TRAV10 paired with TRAJ18. VDJdb, accessed 1 November 2021, was searched for CMV, EBV and SARS-CoV-2 annotated TCRs, with TCRs annotated for multiple antigens excluded. The public reads were quality trimmed at Q25 with fastp and then assembled into clones with MiXCR by TCRdb, keeping productive beta chains. Each entry merges the rows of one CDR3 protein and shows their most common DNA and genes. For this entry, the V and J calls and clone size follow TCRdb and not the study's own pipeline. The sample table holds around 33,000 distinct CDR3 sequences, of which 4.5% to 5% were seen once. The top ten clonotypes cover 7.9% of the sample.

There are 16 amino acids in the CDR3, from cysteine to phenylalanine inclusive. Kept here is only the CDR3 DNA, which spans 48 bases and is read in frame from base 1. The CDR1 and CDR2 encoded by the germline V gene are KGHSH and LQKENI. Here V drops 1 base and J drops 4 bases, and the junction holds 7 bases not matched to any gene. A case-control design nested within a healthcare worker cohort in London, UK, was used, with weekly nasopharyngeal swab PCR tests and blood sampling performed. Between 23 and 31 March 2020, the week of the UK lockdown, healthcare workers were enrolled and then followed up weekly for as long as 16 weeks.

The origin of this receptor is an adult who was a healthcare worker with PCR-confirmed SARS-CoV-2 infection or an uninfected control (not recorded which). Material for sequencing was whole blood. This chain joins TRBV18 to TRBJ2-1; 7 junctional bases match TRBD1. CDR3 loop: CASSPLKGAVYNEQFF. The DNA is TGTGCCAGCTCACCACTCAAGGGGGCTGTTTACAATGAGCAGTTCTTC. Where the CDR3 stops, the reference TRBV18 and TRBJ2-1 genes take over; the full variable domain is NAGVMQNPRHLVRRRGQEARLRCSPMKGHSHVYWYRQLPEEGLKFMVYLQKENIIDESGMPKERFSAEFPKEGPSILRIQQVVRGDSAAYFCASSPLKGAVYNEQFFGPGTRLTVL.